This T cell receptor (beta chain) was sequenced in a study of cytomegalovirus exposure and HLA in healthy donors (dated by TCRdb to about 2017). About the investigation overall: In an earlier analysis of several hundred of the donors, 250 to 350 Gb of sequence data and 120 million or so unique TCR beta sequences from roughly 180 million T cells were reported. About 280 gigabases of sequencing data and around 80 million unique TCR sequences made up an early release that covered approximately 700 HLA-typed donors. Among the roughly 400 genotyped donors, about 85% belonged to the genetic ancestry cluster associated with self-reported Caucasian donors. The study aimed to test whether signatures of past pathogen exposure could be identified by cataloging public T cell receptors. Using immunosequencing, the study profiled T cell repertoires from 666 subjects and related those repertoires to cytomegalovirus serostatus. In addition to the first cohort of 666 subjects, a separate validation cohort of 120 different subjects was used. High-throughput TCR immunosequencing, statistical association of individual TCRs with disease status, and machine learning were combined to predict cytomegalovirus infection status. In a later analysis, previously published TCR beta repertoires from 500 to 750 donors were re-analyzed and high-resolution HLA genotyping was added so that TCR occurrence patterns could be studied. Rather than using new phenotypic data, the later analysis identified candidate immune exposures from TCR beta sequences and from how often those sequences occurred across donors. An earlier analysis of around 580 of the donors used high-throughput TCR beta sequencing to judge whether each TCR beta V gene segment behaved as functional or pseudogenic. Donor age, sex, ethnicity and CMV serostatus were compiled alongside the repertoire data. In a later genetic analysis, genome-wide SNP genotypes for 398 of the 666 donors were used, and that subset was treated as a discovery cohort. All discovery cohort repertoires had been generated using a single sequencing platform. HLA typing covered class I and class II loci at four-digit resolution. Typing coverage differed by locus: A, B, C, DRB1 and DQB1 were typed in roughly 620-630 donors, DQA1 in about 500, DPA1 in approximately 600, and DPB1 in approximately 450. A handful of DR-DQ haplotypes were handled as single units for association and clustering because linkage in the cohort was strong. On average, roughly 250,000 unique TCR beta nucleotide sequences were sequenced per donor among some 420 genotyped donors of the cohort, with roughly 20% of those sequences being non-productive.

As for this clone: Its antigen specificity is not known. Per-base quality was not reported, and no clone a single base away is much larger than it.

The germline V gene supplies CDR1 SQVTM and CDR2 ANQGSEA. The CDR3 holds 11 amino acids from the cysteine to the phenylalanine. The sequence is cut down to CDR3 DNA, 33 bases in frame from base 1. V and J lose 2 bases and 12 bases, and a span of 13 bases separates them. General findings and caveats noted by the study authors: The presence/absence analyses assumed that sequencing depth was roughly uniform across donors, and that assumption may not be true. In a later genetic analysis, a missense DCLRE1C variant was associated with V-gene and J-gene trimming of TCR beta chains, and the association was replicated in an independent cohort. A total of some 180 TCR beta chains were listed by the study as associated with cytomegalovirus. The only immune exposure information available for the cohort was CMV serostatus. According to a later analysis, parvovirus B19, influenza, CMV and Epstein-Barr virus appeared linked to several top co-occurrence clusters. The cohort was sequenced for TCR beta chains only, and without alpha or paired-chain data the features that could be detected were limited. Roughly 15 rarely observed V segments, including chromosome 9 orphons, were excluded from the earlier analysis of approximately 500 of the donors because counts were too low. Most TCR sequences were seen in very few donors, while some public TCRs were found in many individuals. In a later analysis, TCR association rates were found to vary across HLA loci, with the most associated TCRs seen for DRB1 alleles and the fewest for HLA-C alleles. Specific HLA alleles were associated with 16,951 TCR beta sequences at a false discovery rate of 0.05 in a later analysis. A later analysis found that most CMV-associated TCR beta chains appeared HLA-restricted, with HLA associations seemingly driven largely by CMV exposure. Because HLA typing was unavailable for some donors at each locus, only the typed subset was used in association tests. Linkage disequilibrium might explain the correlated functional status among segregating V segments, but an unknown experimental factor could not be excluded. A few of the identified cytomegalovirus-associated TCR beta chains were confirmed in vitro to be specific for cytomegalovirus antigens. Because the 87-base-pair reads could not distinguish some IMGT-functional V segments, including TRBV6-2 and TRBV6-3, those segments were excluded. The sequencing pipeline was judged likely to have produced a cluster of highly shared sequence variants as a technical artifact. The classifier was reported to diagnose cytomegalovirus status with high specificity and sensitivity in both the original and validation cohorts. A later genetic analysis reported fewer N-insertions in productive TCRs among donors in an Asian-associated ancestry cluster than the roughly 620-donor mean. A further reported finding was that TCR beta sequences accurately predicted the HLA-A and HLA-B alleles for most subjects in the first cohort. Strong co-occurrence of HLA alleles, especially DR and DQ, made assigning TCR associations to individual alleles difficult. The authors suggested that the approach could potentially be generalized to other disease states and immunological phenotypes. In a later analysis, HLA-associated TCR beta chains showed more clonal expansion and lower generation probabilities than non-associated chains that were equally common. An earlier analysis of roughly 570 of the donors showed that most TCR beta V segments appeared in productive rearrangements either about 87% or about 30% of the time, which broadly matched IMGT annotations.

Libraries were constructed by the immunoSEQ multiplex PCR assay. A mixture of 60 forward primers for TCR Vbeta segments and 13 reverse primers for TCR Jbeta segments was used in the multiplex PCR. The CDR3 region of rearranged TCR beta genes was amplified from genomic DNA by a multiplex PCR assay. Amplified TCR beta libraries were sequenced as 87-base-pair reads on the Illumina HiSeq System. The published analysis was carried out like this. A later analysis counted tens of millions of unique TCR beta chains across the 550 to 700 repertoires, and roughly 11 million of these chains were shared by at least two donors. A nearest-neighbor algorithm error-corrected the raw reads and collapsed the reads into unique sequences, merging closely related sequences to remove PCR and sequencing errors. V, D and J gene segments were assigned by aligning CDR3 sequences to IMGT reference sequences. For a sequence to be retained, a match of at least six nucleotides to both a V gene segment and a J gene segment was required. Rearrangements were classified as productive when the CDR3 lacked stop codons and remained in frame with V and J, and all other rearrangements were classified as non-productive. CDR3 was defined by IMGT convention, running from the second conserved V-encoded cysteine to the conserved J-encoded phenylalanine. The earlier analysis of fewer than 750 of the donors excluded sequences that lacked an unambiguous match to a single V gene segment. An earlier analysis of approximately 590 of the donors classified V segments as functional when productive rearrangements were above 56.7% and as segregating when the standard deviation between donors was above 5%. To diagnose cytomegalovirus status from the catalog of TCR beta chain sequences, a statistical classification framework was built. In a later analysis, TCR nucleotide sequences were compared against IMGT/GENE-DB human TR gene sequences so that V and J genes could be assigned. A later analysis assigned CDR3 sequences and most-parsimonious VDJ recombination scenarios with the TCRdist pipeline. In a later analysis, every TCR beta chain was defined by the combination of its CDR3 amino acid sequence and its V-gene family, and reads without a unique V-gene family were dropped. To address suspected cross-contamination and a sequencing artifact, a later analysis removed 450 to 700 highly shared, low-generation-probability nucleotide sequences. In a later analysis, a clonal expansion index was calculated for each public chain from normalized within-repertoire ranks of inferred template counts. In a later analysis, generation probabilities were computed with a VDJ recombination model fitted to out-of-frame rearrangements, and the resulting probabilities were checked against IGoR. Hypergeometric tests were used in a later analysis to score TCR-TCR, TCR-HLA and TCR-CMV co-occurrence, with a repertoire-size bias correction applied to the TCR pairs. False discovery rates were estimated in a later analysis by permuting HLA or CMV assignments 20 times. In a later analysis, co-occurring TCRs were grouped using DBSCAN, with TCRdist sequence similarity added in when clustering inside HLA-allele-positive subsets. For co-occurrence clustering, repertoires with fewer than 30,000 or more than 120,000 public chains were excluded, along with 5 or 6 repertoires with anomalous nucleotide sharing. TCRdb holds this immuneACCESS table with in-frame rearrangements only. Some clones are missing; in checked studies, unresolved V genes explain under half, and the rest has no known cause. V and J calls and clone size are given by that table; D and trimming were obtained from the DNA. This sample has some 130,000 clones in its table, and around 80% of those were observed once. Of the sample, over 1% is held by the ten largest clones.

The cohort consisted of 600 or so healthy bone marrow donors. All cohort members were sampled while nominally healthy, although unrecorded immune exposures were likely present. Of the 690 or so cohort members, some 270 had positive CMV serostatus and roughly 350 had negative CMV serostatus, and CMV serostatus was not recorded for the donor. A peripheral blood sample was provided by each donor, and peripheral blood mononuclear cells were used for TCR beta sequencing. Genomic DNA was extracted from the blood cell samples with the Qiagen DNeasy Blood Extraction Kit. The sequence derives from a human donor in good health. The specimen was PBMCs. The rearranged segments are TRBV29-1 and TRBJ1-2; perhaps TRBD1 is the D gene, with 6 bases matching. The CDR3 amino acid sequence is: CSVEWTATHTF. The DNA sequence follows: TGCAGCGTTGAATGGACAGCGACCCACACCTTC.